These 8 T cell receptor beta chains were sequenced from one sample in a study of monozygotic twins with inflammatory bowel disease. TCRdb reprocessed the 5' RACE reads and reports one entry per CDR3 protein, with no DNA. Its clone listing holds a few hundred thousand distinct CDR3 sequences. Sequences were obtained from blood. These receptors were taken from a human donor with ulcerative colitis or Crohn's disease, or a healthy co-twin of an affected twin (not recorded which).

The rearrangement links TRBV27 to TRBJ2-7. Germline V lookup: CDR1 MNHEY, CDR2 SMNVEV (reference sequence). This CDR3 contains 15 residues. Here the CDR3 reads CASSLSTGGSYEQYF.

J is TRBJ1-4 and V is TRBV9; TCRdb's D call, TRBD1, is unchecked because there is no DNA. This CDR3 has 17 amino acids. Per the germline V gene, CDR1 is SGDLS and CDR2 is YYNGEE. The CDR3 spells CASSEAPTGVFGGKLFF.

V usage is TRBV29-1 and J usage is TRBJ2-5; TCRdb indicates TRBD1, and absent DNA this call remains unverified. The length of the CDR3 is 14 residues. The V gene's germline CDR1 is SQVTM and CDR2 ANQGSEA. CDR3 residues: CSVGGTASGETQYF.

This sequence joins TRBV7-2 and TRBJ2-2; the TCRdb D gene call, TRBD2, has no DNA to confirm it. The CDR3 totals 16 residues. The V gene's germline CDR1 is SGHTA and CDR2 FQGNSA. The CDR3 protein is CASSFSPTHRTGELFF.

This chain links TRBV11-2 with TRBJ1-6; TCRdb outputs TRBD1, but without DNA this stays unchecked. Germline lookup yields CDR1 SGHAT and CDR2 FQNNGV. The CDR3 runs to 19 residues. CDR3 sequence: CASSFFLPRRDISNSPLHF. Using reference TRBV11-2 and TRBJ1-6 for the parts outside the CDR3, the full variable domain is EAGVAQSPRYKIIEKRQSVAFWCNPISGHATLYWYQQILGQGPKLLIQFQNNGVVDDSQLPKDRFSAERLKGVDSTLKIQPAKLEDSAVYLCASSFFLPRRDISNSPLHFGNGTRLTVT.

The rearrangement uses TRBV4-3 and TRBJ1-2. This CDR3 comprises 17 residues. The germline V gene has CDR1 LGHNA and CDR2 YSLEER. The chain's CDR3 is CASSQDIGTVPFYGYTF.

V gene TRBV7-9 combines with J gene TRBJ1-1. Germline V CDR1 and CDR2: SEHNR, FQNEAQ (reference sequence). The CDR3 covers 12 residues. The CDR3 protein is CASSLVSVEAFF. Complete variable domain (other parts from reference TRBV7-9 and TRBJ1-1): DTGVSQNPRHKITKRGQNVTFRCDPISEHNRLYWYRQTLGQGPEFLTYFQNEAQLEKSRLLSDRFSAERPKGSFSTLEIQRTEQGDSAMYLCASSLVSVEAFFGQGTRLTVV.

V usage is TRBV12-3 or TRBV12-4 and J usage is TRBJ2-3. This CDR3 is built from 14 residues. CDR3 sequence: CASSPSRRTDTQYF.